The 32 T cell receptor beta chains below come from one sample, sequenced in a study of CD8 T cells in ankylosing spondylitis. In TCRdb, the 5' RACE reads were re-called with MiXCR into one record per CDR3 protein. In the table there are 85,000 to 100,000 distinct CDR3 sequences, 8.8% of which are singletons. The material sequenced was blood, either unsorted or a sorted T cell fraction (not recorded which). All receptors come from a male donor with ankylosing spondylitis or in good health (not recorded which).

This clonotype was seen ten or more times. The rearrangement joins TRBV5-6 to TRBJ2-7; TRBD2 is a possible D gene (5 bases). The CDR3 has 12 residues. V lost 4 bases and J 4 bases, leaving 9 bases between the germline ends. Germline V gene sequence: CDR1 SGHDT, CDR2 YYEEEE. CDR3 in amino acids: CASSKSGYEQYF. The CDR3 DNA reads TGTGCCAGCAGCAAATCGGGGTACGAGCAGTACTTC. The full variable domain, rest sourced from reference TRBV5-6 and TRBJ2-7, is DAGVTQSPTHLIKTRGQQVTLRCSPKSGHDTVSWYQQALGQGPQFIFQYYEEEERQRGNFPDRFSGHQFPNYSSELNVNALLLGDSALYLCASSKSGYEQYFGPGTRLTVT.

This sequence joins TRBV5-1 and TRBJ1-1; tentative D call: TRBD1 (5 bases). The germline gives CDR1 SGHRS, CDR2 YFSETQ. V lost 0 bases and J lost 7, with 16 bases in between. The CDR3 is 15 amino acids. CDR3 DNA: TGCGCCAGCAGCTTGGTTTCGCAGCCGAGGGGTGAAGCTTTCTTT. Translated: CASSLVSQPRGEAFF.

This chain joins TRBV12-3 or TRBV12-4 and TRBJ2-7; 8 bases fit TRBD2. This CDR3 has 15 residues. V lost 4 bases and J lost 0; bases outside the gene matches: 5. In DNA, the CDR3 is TGTGCCAGCAGTTCCGTAGCGGGGCTCTCCTACGAGCAGTACTTC. Its translation: CASSSVAGLSYEQYF.

This clonotype appeared many times. The rearrangement links TRBV2 to TRBJ1-2; D not certain. V was trimmed by 0 bases and J by 0 bases, leaving 17 bases between them. The germline gives CDR1 SNHLY, CDR2 FYNNEI. This CDR3 spans 18 amino acids. This CDR3 is CASSEARLGSKTNYGYTF. The CDR3 DNA sequence: TGTGCCAGCAGTGAAGCTCGTTTGGGTAGTAAGACTAACTATGGCTACACCTTC.

In this sample, this clonotype turned up many times. The V and J genes are TRBV7-9 and TRBJ2-1; 7 nucleotides match TRBD1. The CDR3 has 17 amino acids. CDR1 SEHNR and CDR2 FQNEAQ come from the germline V gene (reference sequence). Unmatched junction bases numbered 17, after V lost 7 bases and J lost 5 bases. The CDR3 sequence: CASILGTVALPDNEQFF. DNA for the CDR3: TGTGCCAGCATCCTCGGGACAGTCGCTCTACCGGACAATGAGCAGTTCTTC.

In its sample, this clonotype was seen many times. The chain employs TRBV7-8 and TRBJ2-2, with D perhaps matching TRBD1 (6 bases). Germline V gene data show CDR1 as SGHVS and CDR2 as FQNEAQ. The length of the CDR3 is 14 residues. V was trimmed by 7 bases and J by 5 bases, leaving 14 bases between them. The CDR3 is CASIPGTITGELFF. CDR3 DNA sequence: TGTGCCAGCATCCCTGGGACAATAACCGGGGAGCTGTTTTTT.

The table lists this clonotype with many counts. V and J are TRBV6-2 or TRBV6-3 and TRBJ1-1; D is ambiguous. The CDR3 extends over 13 amino acids. Trimming removed 2 bases from V and 1 base from J, with 5 bases in between. Germline values: CDR1 MNHEY, CDR2 SVGEGT. In DNA form, the CDR3 reads TGTGCCAGCAGTTACCGAGGGAACACTGAAGCTTTCTTT. Its protein is CASSYRGNTEAFF.

Only a few counts were recorded for this clonotype. The V call is TRBV11-1, the J call TRBJ2-1, with TRBD2 identical over 7 bases. Germline loops: CDR1 SGHAT, CDR2 FQDESV (reference sequence). With 6 bases clipped from V and 4 bases from J, the junction kept 6 bases outside the gene matches. This CDR3 contains 14 residues. The CDR3 bases are TGTGCCAGCAGGCGCACTAGCGTATACAATGAGCAGTTCTTC. Residues: CASRRTSVYNEQFF.

This clonotype has a count of ten or more. This chain links TRBV2 with TRBJ2-1; D gene ambiguous. Germline lookup yields CDR1 SNHLY and CDR2 FYNNEI. The ends were cut back, 4 bases at V and 6 bases at J, with 7 bases in the middle. The CDR3 has 12 amino acids. CDR3 coding DNA: TGTGCCAGCAGTGGACTGGCCAATGAGCAGTTCTTC. It translates to CASSGLANEQFF.

For this clonotype: A read error is possible here, since a much larger clone lies one base away. The chain links TRBV29-1 to TRBJ2-1, with D hard to call. The V end lost 4 bases, the J end lost 4 bases, and 11 bases lay between the germline ends. The germline V gene has CDR1 SQVTM and CDR2 ANQGSEA. The CDR3 length is 13 residues. CDR3: CSVGGRPYNEQFF. The CDR3 DNA reads TGCAGCGTTGGAGGCAGACCTTACAATGAGCAGTTCTTC.

This clonotype was seen only a few times. This sequence joins TRBV10-2 and TRBJ2-3, with 7 bases matching TRBD1. CDR3 length equals 16 residues. The V gene end was trimmed by 0 bases and the J gene end by 1 base; junction bases not matched to a gene: 4. Germline V gene sequence: CDR1 WSHSY, CDR2 SAAADI. For the CDR3, the DNA is TGCGCCAGCAGTGAGTCGTTCCAGGGGGGCACAGATACGCAGTATTTT. Encoded protein: CASSESFQGGTDTQYF.

This clonotype was recorded many times. The rearrangement links TRBV4-2 to TRBJ2-1; tentative D call: TRBD2 (6 bases). The CDR3 runs to 15 residues. V was shortened by 4 bases and J by 3 bases, with 13 bases between the two germline ends. From germline, CDR1 is LGHNA and CDR2 YNFKEQ. CDR3 loop: CASSPRRRDYNEQFF. In DNA, the CDR3 is TGTGCCAGCAGCCCGAGGCGGCGGGACTACAATGAGCAGTTCTTC.

The rearrangement joins TRBV2 to TRBJ1-6; D gene unclear. V was clipped by 1 base and J by 8 bases, with 9 bases between them. The CDR3 is made up of 14 amino acids. Germline CDR1 is SNHLY and CDR2 is FYNNEI. For the CDR3, the DNA is TGTGCCAGCAGTGAAGAAACTGGGGATTCACCCCTCCACTTT. Protein product: CASSEETGDSPLHF.

This clonotype is medium-sized by share. CDR3 amino acids: CASSLEYEQYF. CDR3 in DNA: TGTGCCAGCAGTTTAGAATACGAGCAGTACTTC. The rearrangement uses TRBV12-3 or TRBV12-4 and TRBJ2-7; D gene ambiguous. The V end was cut by 1 base, the J end by 4 bases, with 2 bases between. The CDR3 contains 11 residues.

This clonotype was recorded at least ten times. The gene calls are TRBV28 and TRBJ2-3; D is uncertain. The CDR3 spans 13 residues. Germline CDR1 is MDHEN and CDR2 is SYDVKM. Trimming took 6 bases from V and 4 from J, leaving 11 bases between them. The CDR3 DNA sequence: TGTGCCAGCAGCCCCCCCGGGCCAGATACGCAGTATTTT. This encodes CASSPPGPDTQYF.

This clonotype was observed many times. V and J are TRBV6-2 or TRBV6-3 and TRBJ2-1; D may be TRBD2 (6 bases). Germline assignment: CDR1 MNHEY and CDR2 SVGEGT. The CDR3 consists of 13 residues. Trimming left V 2 bases short and J 10 bases short, with 12 bases between. The CDR3 DNA follows: TGTGCCAGCAGTTACGGGGGGTCCCCCGAGCAGTTCTTC. Protein sequence: CASSYGGSPEQFF.

The genes are TRBV24-1 and TRBJ2-5, with 10 nucleotides matching TRBD2. J was trimmed by 1 base and V by 5 bases; bases with no gene match: 3. The V gene's germline CDR1 is KGHDR and CDR2 SFDVKD. The CDR3 has 15 residues. CDR3 sequence (DNA): TGTGCCACCAGTGGTGCTAGCGGGGGCCAAGAGACCCAGTACTTC. Amino acids: CATSGASGGQETQYF.

This clonotype has a count of ten or more. J is TRBJ2-3 and V is TRBV9, with a weak D call TRBD2 (6 bases). The CDR3 runs 14 residues. V was trimmed by 3 bases and J by 0 bases, leaving 8 bases between them. Germline V gene lookup returns CDR1 SGDLS and CDR2 YYNGEE. In DNA form, the CDR3 reads TGTGCCAGCAGCGGGGGGGTTAGCACAGATACGCAGTATTTT. It codes for CASSGGVSTDTQYF.

There are a few counts of this clonotype. The chain has TRBV6-1 and TRBJ2-5; 9 positions match TRBD2. This CDR3 spans 14 amino acids. Germline-derived CDR1 and CDR2 are MNHNS and SASEGT. The trim removed 8 bases at V and 5 bases at J, leaving 9 bases unmatched. The CDR3 coding sequence is TGTGCCAGCGCCCGGCGGGGGGGCTCGGAGACCCAGTACTTC. This encodes CASARRGGSETQYF.

This clonotype was recorded at least ten times. V gene TRBV6-5 combines with J gene TRBJ2-2; TRBD1 matches at 7 bases. The CDR3 consists of 14 residues. J lost 7 bases, V lost 2 bases, and 4 bases had no gene match. Looked up from germline, CDR1 is MNHEY and CDR2 is SVGAGI. In DNA form, the CDR3 reads TGTGCCAGCAGTTACGGGACAGCTATCGGGGAGCTGTTTTTT. Protein: CASSYGTAIGELFF.

The chain employs TRBV21-1 and TRBJ2-1; the D call in the table, TRBD2, was not verified against the DNA. TRBV21-1 is designated a pseudogene. The CDR3 consists of 18 residues. The CDR3 reads CASSKMEGGPRRGNEQFF. The CDR3 DNA follows: TGTGCCAGCAGCAAAATGGAAGGAGGGCCACGGAGGGGTAATGAGCAGTTCTTC.

This clonotype was detected ten times or more. This chain joins TRBV2 and TRBJ2-3; 9 bases match TRBD1. The CDR3 totals 14 residues. The V and J ends lost 9 bases and 3 bases, in that order; junction bases with no gene match: 7. Germline V lookup: CDR1 SNHLY, CDR2 FYNNEI. CDR3 coding DNA: TGTGCCAGTCACACCGGACAGGGGACAGATACGCAGTATTTT. Protein product: CASHTGQGTDTQYF.

A remark on this clonotype: A much larger clone sits a single nucleotide away, making a read error possible. This chain connects TRBV6-2 or TRBV6-3 to TRBJ2-7; D ambiguous. The CDR3 loop spans 13 amino acids. Per the germline V gene, CDR1 is MNHEY and CDR2 is SVGEGT. Here the CDR3 DNA reads TGTGCCAACAGTTATGCAGAGAAGGCGGAGCAGTACTTC. This sequence encodes CANSYAEKAEQYF.

The chain is built from TRBV7-9 and TRBJ2-5; no definite D call. V was clipped by 4 bases and J by 3 bases, with 6 bases between them. Germline V lookup: CDR1 SEHNR, CDR2 FQNEAQ (reference sequence). The CDR3 extends over 12 amino acids. As DNA, the CDR3 is TGTGCCAGCAGCTCCCAGAAAGAGACCCAGTACTTC. This translates into CASSSQKETQYF.

This clonotype came up a few times. This rearrangement joins TRBV2 to TRBJ1-6; 8 bases are a match to TRBD1. Germline V gene data show CDR1 as SNHLY and CDR2 as FYNNEI. The CDR3 has 19 residues. V shed 6 bases, J shed 6 bases, and the junction held 19 bases outside the gene matches. The CDR3 DNA sequence: TGTGCCAGCAGGGAAATCCGACAGGGGTTTTTCCCCTTTAATTCACCCCTCCACTTT. Its protein is CASREIRQGFFPFNSPLHF.

This clonotype has at least ten counts. The chain links TRBV5-1 to TRBJ2-2; D gene uncertain. There are 15 residues in the CDR3. Per the germline V gene, CDR1 is SGHRS and CDR2 is YFSETQ. Trimming cost V 0 bases and J 1 base, with 7 bases left between them. CDR3 sequence reads: CASSLGRVNTGELFF. Here the CDR3 DNA reads TGCGCCAGCAGCTTGGGTCGGGTGAACACCGGGGAGCTGTTTTTT.

This clonotype appeared a few times. The V and J genes are TRBV19 and TRBJ1-6, with TRBD1 matching over 7 bases. Trimming at V came to 5 bases and at J to 11 bases, leaving 15 bases not matched to a gene. The CDR3 has 16 amino acids. From germline, CDR1 is LNHDA and CDR2 SQIVND (reference sequence). The CDR3 reads CASSPALDRSRAPLHF. Here the CDR3 DNA reads TGTGCCAGTAGTCCTGCCTTGGACAGGTCCAGGGCACCCCTCCACTTT. Filled out from reference TRBV19 and TRBJ1-6, the complete variable domain reads DGGITQSPKYLFRKEGQNVTLSCEQNLNHDAMYWYRQDPGQGLRLIYYSQIVNDFQKGDIAEGYSVSREKKESFPLTVTSAQKNPTAFYLCASSPALDRSRAPLHFGNGTRLTVT.

This clonotype was detected many times. This CDR3 reads CASSLGRAGYEQYF. DNA for the CDR3: TGTGCCAGCAGCTTGGGCAGGGCAGGCTACGAGCAGTACTTC. V and J are TRBV7-2 and TRBJ2-7, with TRBD1 as a possible D gene (5 bases). V was clipped by 3 bases and J by 3 bases, with 12 bases between them. CDR1 SGHTA and CDR2 FQGNSA come from the germline V gene. CDR3 length: 14 amino acids.

Ten or more counts support this clonotype. This rearrangement joins TRBV5-5 to TRBJ2-5; D gene uncertain. The CDR3 loop spans 13 amino acids. Germline values: CDR1 SGHKS, CDR2 YYEKEE (reference sequence). V was pared by 0 bases and J by 4 bases, with 7 bases between. CDR3: CASSLVFLETQYF. The CDR3 nucleotides read TGTGCCAGCAGCTTGGTCTTCCTAGAGACCCAGTACTTC.

This clonotype was picked up many times. CDR3 nucleotide sequence: TGTGCCAGCAGCTTAGCGTATCGGGGGGGGTACACTGAAGCTTTCTTT. Encoded protein: CASSLAYRGGYTEAFF. This chain connects TRBV7-6 to TRBJ1-1, with D perhaps matching TRBD1 (5 bases). Germline V gene lookup returns CDR1 SGHVS and CDR2 FNYEAQ. The CDR3 is 16 residues long. V was pared by 0 bases and J by 3 bases, with 14 bases between.

This clonotype showed up many times. The chain's CDR3 is CSAPPLEGPSTNEQFF. In DNA, the CDR3 is TGCAGTGCTCCTCCCCTGGAAGGACCCAGCACAAATGAGCAGTTCTTC. This rearrangement joins TRBV20-1 to TRBJ2-1; no reliable D call. V lost 5 bases and J 7 bases, leaving 24 bases between the germline ends. The CDR3 is 16 residues long. Germline-derived CDR1 and CDR2 are DFQATT and SNEGSKA (reference sequence).

At least ten counts were recorded for this clonotype. V gene TRBV7-2 combines with J gene TRBJ2-6; 8 bases map to TRBD2. The CDR3 loop spans 15 amino acids. V shed 6 bases and J 3 bases; nucleotides not matched to a gene: 4. Germline CDR1 SGHTA, CDR2 FQGNSA. This CDR3 is CASRRAGVGANVLTF. Here the CDR3 DNA reads TGTGCCAGCAGACGAGCGGGGGTTGGGGCCAACGTCCTGACTTTC.